The 22 T cell receptor beta chains reported below all come from one sample, sequenced in a study of beta chain features in type 1 diabetes. Broader study findings: Within each of all four CD4+ subsets, Type 1 diabetes patients had TCRB CDR3s that were moderately but significantly shorter.

For these TCRs, the target antigens are not known. The investigators reverse transcribed all of the isolated RNA, so they sequenced expressed TCRB transcripts. Profiled with immunoSEQ multiplex PCR; TCRdb holds only in-frame clones, not every one. This sample yields hundreds of thousands of clones, of which over 10% are seen a single time; roughly 0.022% belongs to the top ten. Sequenced input: naive CD4+ T cells from blood. These receptors were obtained from a man between 18 and 29 years old with type 1 diabetes.

This clone has a handful of counts. The V gene is TRBV30, the J gene TRBJ2-2; D might be TRBD1 or TRBD2, each matching 5 bases. Between the trimmed V and J ends, which lost 8 bases and 2 bases, there was a span of 12 bases. Germline lookup yields CDR1 GTSNPN and CDR2 SVGIG (reference sequence). The CDR3 contains 13 residues. Here the CDR3 reads CATGLLNTGELFF. The CDR3 DNA follows: TGTGCCACGGGGCTACTCAACACCGGGGAGCTGTTTTTT.

The V gene is TRBV28, the J gene TRBJ1-2; D gene unclear. There are 14 residues in the CDR3. V shed 7 bases and J shed 1 base, with 13 bases lying between them. Germline V gene data show CDR1 as MDHEN and CDR2 as SYDVKM. The chain's CDR3 is CASIVSGSNYGYTF. CDR3 sequence (DNA): TGTGCCAGCATTGTGTCGGGGAGTAACTATGGCTACACCTTC.

This clone was detected a few times. The chain employs TRBV29-1 and TRBJ2-2, with 11 bases aligning to TRBD1. Germline V gene data show CDR1 as SQVTM and CDR2 as ANQGSEA. V lost 6 bases and J lost 12; bases outside the gene matches: 12. The CDR3 runs 14 residues. The CDR3 region has the DNA TGCAGCGTCGCAGGTGGGACAGGGGGTAGCAAGCTGTTTTTT. Translating it yields CSVAGGTGGSKLFF.

The chain carries TRBV2 and TRBJ2-2; possibly TRBD1 for D (6 bases). The CDR3 totals 13 residues. V was cut by 8 bases and J by 6 bases, with 13 bases left in between. Germline loops: CDR1 SNHLY, CDR2 FYNNEI. For the CDR3, the DNA is TGTGCCAGCCGTGCAGGGGAGTCCGGGGAGCTGTTTTTT. It yields the protein CASRAGESGELFF.

The V and J genes are TRBV11-2 and TRBJ2-5; TRBD2 matches 7 bases. CDR3 length: 16 amino acids. V gave up 3 bases and J gave up 0 bases; unmatched junction bases: 7. Germline CDR1 SGHAT, CDR2 FQNNGV. CDR3 sequence: CASSFPGEGYQETQYF. For the CDR3, the DNA is TGTGCCAGCAGCTTTCCCGGGGAGGGGTACCAAGAGACCCAGTACTTC.

This clone was counted only a few times. The chain recombines TRBV5-1 with TRBJ1-4, with D possibly matching TRBD1 (5 bases). This CDR3 contains 16 residues. Germline V lookup: CDR1 SGHRS, CDR2 YFSETQ. V lost 0 bases, J lost 6 bases, and 15 bases lay in between. The DNA of the CDR3 is TGCGCCAGCAGCTTGGTACGGGGGAGGTTGGATGAAAAACTGTTTTTT. This encodes CASSLVRGRLDEKLFF.

The rearrangement uses TRBV14 and TRBJ1-2; 9 nucleotides align to TRBD1. The germline V gene encodes CDR1 SGHDN and CDR2 FVKESK. Losses at the gene ends were 6 bases for V and 4 bases for J; bases not matched to a gene: 9. This CDR3 contains 15 residues. CDR3 DNA sequence: TGTGCCAGCAGAACAACAGGGGGCGAGAGCTATGGCTACACCTTC. Its translation: CASRTTGGESYGYTF.

This clone was counted a few times. The V and J genes are TRBV28 and TRBJ1-5, with TRBD1 matching over 9 bases. Germline V gene sequence: CDR1 MDHEN, CDR2 SYDVKM. The V segment lost 6 bases and the J segment 3 bases; nucleotides outside the gene matches: 6. CDR3 size: 15 residues. CDR3 in DNA: TGTGCCAGCAGCCCTGGGACAGGGTTCAATCAGCCCCAGCATTTT. Translated: CASSPGTGFNQPQHF.

This clone has just a few counts. This chain links TRBV13 with TRBJ2-1; D unclear. V lost 4 bases, J lost 9 bases, and 10 bases lay in between. The CDR3 has 12 amino acids. In germline, CDR1 is PRHDT, CDR2 FYEKMQ (reference sequence). In nucleotides, the CDR3 is TGTGCCAGCAGCTCACCTTTAGGTGAGCAGTTCTTC. Residues: CASSSPLGEQFF.

This clone was seen a handful of times. This chain connects TRBV10-3 to TRBJ2-5, with 11 bases matching TRBD2. After removal of 2 bases from V and 2 bases from J, the junction contained 4 bases not matched to a gene. CDR3 length equals 16 residues. CDR1 is ENHRY and CDR2 is SYGVKD in the germline V gene. The CDR3 region has the DNA TGTGCCATCAGTGAGACTAGCGGGGGTATTCAAGAGACCCAGTACTTC. Residues: CAISETSGGIQETQYF.

Of note for this clone: In the same sample, other DNA sequences code for this CDR3. The chain has TRBV30 and TRBJ2-2; the D is unclear. The CDR3 runs to 15 residues. The germline CDR1 and CDR2 sequences are GTSNPN and SVGIG (reference sequence). V lost 0 bases to trimming and J lost 2 bases, with 10 bases between them. CDR3 protein: CAWSVLGVNTGELFF. CDR3 DNA: TGTGCCTGGAGTGTACTTGGAGTCAACACCGGGGAGCTGTTTTTT.

This chain uses TRBV6-1 with TRBJ2-3; TRBD1 matches 8 bases. Trimming at V came to 6 bases and at J to 5 bases, leaving 10 bases not matched to a gene. Germline lookup yields CDR1 MNHNS and CDR2 SASEGT. The CDR3 sequence is 15 residues long. CDR3 protein: CASSLGQGGVDTQYF. The CDR3 DNA sequence: TGTGCCAGCAGCCTAGGACAGGGCGGAGTAGATACGCAGTATTTT.

This clone was seen more than once but under ten times. The chain couples TRBV28 to TRBJ2-7; tentative D call: TRBD1 (5 bases). This CDR3 spans 12 amino acids. In germline, CDR1 is MDHEN, CDR2 SYDVKM. Trimming shortened V by 2 bases and J by 12 bases, and 14 bases separated the two germline ends. This CDR3 reads CASSLLWGTLYF. CDR3 nucleotides: TGTGCCAGCAGTTTACTTTGGGGCACTCTGTACTTC.

The chain carries TRBV5-4 and TRBJ2-2; 13 nucleotides agree with TRBD2. V lost 6 bases and J lost 2; bases outside the gene matches: 7. This CDR3 is 17 amino acids long. Germline CDR1 SGHNT, CDR2 YYREEE (reference sequence). Here the CDR3 reads CASTLGTSGVNTGELFF. The CDR3 DNA reads as TGTGCCAGCACCCTCGGGACTAGCGGGGTTAACACCGGGGAGCTGTTTTTT.

The rearrangement joins TRBV7-9 to TRBJ1-1; D gene ambiguous. Germline-derived CDR1 and CDR2 are SEHNR and FQNEAQ (reference sequence). The germline V and J ends were trimmed by 3 bases and 5 bases, with 7 bases remaining between them. The CDR3 is made up of 12 amino acids. The CDR3 sequence is CASSLRWTEAFF. The CDR3 nucleotides read TGTGCCAGCAGCTTGCGGTGGACTGAAGCTTTCTTT.

This clone has just a few counts. This sequence joins TRBV18 and TRBJ2-3; TRBD1 aligns across 7 bases. The CDR3 loop spans 16 amino acids. The V and J ends lost 6 bases and 0 bases, in that order; junction bases with no gene match: 9. Germline-derived CDR1 and CDR2 are KGHSH and LQKENI. The CDR3 sequence: CASSQGGISSTDTQYF. For the CDR3, the DNA is TGTGCCAGCTCGCAAGGGGGCATCTCCAGCACAGATACGCAGTATTTT.

This clone was observed a few times. J is TRBJ2-5 and V is TRBV7-2; 9 bases are shared with TRBD1. This CDR3 has 14 residues. Germline V gene sequence: CDR1 SGHTA, CDR2 FQGNSA. After removal of 5 bases from V and 6 bases from J, the junction contained 7 bases not matched to a gene. The CDR3 DNA reads as TGTGCCAGCAGCAGGGGGGACAGGGCGAAGACCCAGTACTTC. Residues: CASSRGDRAKTQYF.

The genes are TRBV2 and TRBJ2-7, with a possible D match to TRBD2 (5 bases). Trimming stripped 6 bases from V and 6 bases from J, with 18 bases between. Germline V gene sequence: CDR1 SNHLY, CDR2 FYNNEI. This CDR3 contains 14 residues. This CDR3 reads CASRQLLGVSEQYF. CDR3 nucleotides: TGTGCCAGCAGGCAGTTACTAGGAGTTAGCGAGCAGTACTTC.

This clone has a handful of counts. The rearrangement links TRBV25-1 to TRBJ1-1; 11 positions match TRBD1. Trimming took 8 bases from V and 10 from J; bases not matched to a gene: 6. This CDR3 spans 12 amino acids. Germline V gene lookup returns CDR1 MGHDK and CDR2 SYGVNS. For the CDR3, the DNA is TGTGCCAGCGGAGGACAGGGGGCGGCAGCTTTCTTT. It translates to CASGGQGAAAFF.

The V and J genes are TRBV7-2 and TRBJ2-5; D might be TRBD2 (6 bases). Germline CDR1 and CDR2: SGHTA and FQGNSA. The V end lost 8 bases, the J end lost 4 bases, and 14 bases lay between the germline ends. The CDR3 length is 13 residues. CDR3 protein: CASGLWGLETQYF. CDR3 nucleotides: TGTGCCAGCGGACTATGGGGCCTAGAGACCCAGTACTTC.

V usage is TRBV29-1 and J usage is TRBJ2-4, with D possibly matching TRBD1 (5 bases). V shed 2 bases and J shed 5 bases, with 7 bases lying between them. Germline CDR1 and CDR2: SQVTM and ANQGSEA. The CDR3 covers 12 residues. The CDR3 protein is CSVEIQENIQYF. CDR3 coding DNA: TGCAGCGTTGAAATACAGGAAAACATTCAGTACTTC.

The V and J genes are TRBV28 and TRBJ1-2, with D possibly TRBD1 on 5 matching bases. The V gene's germline CDR1 is MDHEN and CDR2 SYDVKM. The CDR3 sequence is 15 residues long. V lost 5 bases to trimming and J lost 0 bases, with 13 bases between them. CDR3 region: CASSGRDGANYGYTF. CDR3 coding DNA: TGTGCCAGCAGTGGCAGGGACGGGGCTAACTATGGCTACACCTTC.